This T cell receptor (beta chain) was identified in a study of CXCR3-negative and CXCR3-positive naive CD8 T cells. Study-wide results and caveats: Comparison of naive cells showed more hydrophobic TRB CDR3s in CXCR3-positive than in CXCR3-negative naive cells.

The CDR3 sequence is 15 residues long. Germline lookup yields CDR1 MNHEY and CDR2 SMNVEV (reference sequence). TRB cDNA libraries were made by UMI-labeled 5' RACE. TCRdb re-called the 5' RACE reads and shows each CDR3 protein once, DNA omitted. The listing contains around 88,000 distinct CDR3 sequences. In the case of this clonotype: The antigen is not known.

Sequences were obtained from naive CXCR3+ CD8+ T cells from blood. The subset: CD45RO-CCR7+CD27+CD95- naive CD8+ T cells expressing CXCR3 (TNR3+). This clonotype was obtained from a human donor in good health. Some clones in this sample may be carry-over from other donors' samples. The chain combines TRBV27 with TRBJ2-3; TCRdb's D call of TRBD1 is untestable without DNA. The CDR3 sequence: CASSSGTGRADTQYF.